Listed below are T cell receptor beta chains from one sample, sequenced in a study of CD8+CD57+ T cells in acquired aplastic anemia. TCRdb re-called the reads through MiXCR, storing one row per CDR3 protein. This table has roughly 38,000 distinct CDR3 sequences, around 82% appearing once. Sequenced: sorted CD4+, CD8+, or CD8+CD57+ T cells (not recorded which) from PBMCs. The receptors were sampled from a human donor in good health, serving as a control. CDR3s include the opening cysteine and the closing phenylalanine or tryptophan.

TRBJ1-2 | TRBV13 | CASSLRTGSYGYTF
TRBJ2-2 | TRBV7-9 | CASSLARDTGELFF
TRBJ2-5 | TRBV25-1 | CATLDRGRGETQYF
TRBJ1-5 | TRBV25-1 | CASSESGNSNQPQHF
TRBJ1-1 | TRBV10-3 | CATSGIMNTEAFF
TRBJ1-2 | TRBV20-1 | CSARDQGADYGYTF
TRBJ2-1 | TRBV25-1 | CASRLAGGYNEQFF
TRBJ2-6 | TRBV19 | CASSPRDSGKRLGANVLTF
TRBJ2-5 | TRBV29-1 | CSVVEGVGGSMEYF
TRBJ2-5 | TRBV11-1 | CASSSQRTALNQETQYF